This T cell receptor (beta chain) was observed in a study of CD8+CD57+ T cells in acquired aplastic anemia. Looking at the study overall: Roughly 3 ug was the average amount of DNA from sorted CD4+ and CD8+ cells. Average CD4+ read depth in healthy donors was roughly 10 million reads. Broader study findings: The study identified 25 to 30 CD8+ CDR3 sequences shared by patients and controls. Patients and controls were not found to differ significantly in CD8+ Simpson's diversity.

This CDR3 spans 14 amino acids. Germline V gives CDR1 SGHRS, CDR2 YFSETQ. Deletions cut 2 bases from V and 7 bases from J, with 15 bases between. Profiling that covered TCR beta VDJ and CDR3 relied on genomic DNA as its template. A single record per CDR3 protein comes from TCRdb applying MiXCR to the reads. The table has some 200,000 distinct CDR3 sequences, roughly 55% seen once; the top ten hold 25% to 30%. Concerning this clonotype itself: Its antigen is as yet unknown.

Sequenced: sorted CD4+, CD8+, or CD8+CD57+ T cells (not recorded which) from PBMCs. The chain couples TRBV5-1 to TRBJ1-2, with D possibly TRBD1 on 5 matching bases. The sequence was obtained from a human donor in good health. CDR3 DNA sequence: TGCGCCAGCAGCTTTACGGGGCAGGGAACTGGCTACACCTTC. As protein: CASSFTGQGTGYTF.